This entry lists 22 T cell receptor beta chains sequenced from one sample in a study of control samples from healthy donors and cancer patients. Clones were read by immunoSEQ multiplex PCR, and TCRdb kept only the in-frame ones, dropping some. Here the sample spans fewer than 20,000 clones, 86% being singletons. Sequencing was done on a sample of PBMCs. These receptors were collected from a woman in her 70s with colorectal cancer.

The chain employs TRBV27 and TRBJ1-5, with a weak D call TRBD1 (5 bases). There are 15 residues in the CDR3. CDR1 is MNHEY, CDR2 SMNVEV, per germline (reference sequence). Trimming left V 6 bases short and J 2 bases short, with 14 bases between. The CDR3 DNA reads as TGTGCCAGCAGCCTAGAGGGGCTCGGCAATCAGCCCCAGCATTTT. The encoded protein is CASSLEGLGNQPQHF.

The chain joins TRBV10-3 to TRBJ1-4, with D possibly being TRBD1 (6 bases). Germline V gives CDR1 ENHRY, CDR2 SYGVKD. V lost 2 bases and J lost 2, with 9 bases in between. The CDR3 spans 15 residues. CDR3 protein: CAISEEDRTNEKLFF. For the CDR3, the DNA is TGTGCCATCAGTGAGGAAGACAGGACTAATGAAAAACTGTTTTTT.

The rearrangement joins TRBV19 to TRBJ2-2, with 7 positions matching TRBD1. V shed 9 bases and J 7 bases; nucleotides not matched to a gene: 11. Germline V gene sequence: CDR1 LNHDA, CDR2 SQIVND (reference sequence). This CDR3 region has 14 residues. CDR3 loop: CASSPGQNIGELFF. CDR3 DNA: TGTGCCAGCTCTCCGGGACAGAATATCGGGGAGCTGTTTTTT.

This rearrangement joins TRBV5-5 to TRBJ2-5; a possible D gene is TRBD2 (7 bases). The length of the CDR3 is 15 residues. Germline CDR1 SGHKS, CDR2 YYEKEE (reference sequence). Trimming took 0 bases from V and 7 from J, leaving 16 bases between them. The CDR3 spells CASSLASGGQGTQYF. The CDR3 coding sequence is TGTGCCAGCAGCTTGGCTTCGGGGGGCCAGGGGACCCAGTACTTC.

V gene TRBV7-2 combines with J gene TRBJ2-5, with unresolved D. Per germline, CDR1 SGHTA and CDR2 FQGNSA. V was shortened by 6 bases and J by 1 base, with 9 bases between the two germline ends. CDR3 length: 13 amino acids. CDR3 sequence: CASSPQLQETQYF. CDR3 DNA: TGTGCCAGCAGTCCTCAACTCCAAGAGACCCAGTACTTC.

This clone was counted only a few times. V gene TRBV5-1 combines with J gene TRBJ2-7, with 12 bases fitting TRBD2. This CDR3 region has 17 residues. Germline V lookup: CDR1 SGHRS, CDR2 YFSETQ. With 2 bases clipped from V and 5 bases from J, the junction kept 11 bases outside the gene matches. The CDR3 loop is CASSLLDARLAGDEQYF. The CDR3 bases are TGCGCCAGCAGCTTACTAGATGCCAGACTAGCGGGAGACGAGCAGTACTTC.

This chain connects TRBV11-1 to TRBJ2-3; D perhaps matches TRBD1 (6 bases). From germline, CDR1 is SGHAT and CDR2 FQDESV (reference sequence). This CDR3 is 16 amino acids long. The V gene lost 3 bases and the J gene lost 0 bases, with 13 bases spanning the gap. The CDR3 is CASSFLWTESTDTQYF. The CDR3 region has the DNA TGTGCCAGCAGCTTCCTATGGACAGAGAGCACAGATACGCAGTATTTT.

The gene calls are TRBV2 and TRBJ2-5, with D perhaps matching TRBD2 (6 bases). CDR1 and CDR2 (germline): SNHLY, FYNNEI. This CDR3 is built from 16 residues. The germline V and J ends were trimmed by 8 bases and 2 bases, with 21 bases remaining between them. This CDR3 reads CASLFDRIAVQETQYF. The DNA for the CDR3 is TGTGCCAGCCTCTTCGATCGGATAGCGGTACAAGAGACCCAGTACTTC.

The genes are TRBV4-3 and TRBJ1-3; no clear D gene. CDR1 is LGHNA, CDR2 YSLEER, per germline. The CDR3 totals 16 residues. V dropped 3 bases and J dropped 2 bases, with 14 bases sitting between them. The CDR3 here is CASSQGTWTAGNTIYF. In DNA, the CDR3 is TGCGCCAGCAGCCAGGGCACGTGGACGGCTGGAAACACCATATATTTT.

The sample holds one count of this clone. The V gene is TRBV28, the J gene TRBJ2-2, with TRBD1 matching over 10 bases. V lost 1 base and J lost 0; bases outside the gene matches: 5. This CDR3 region has 18 residues. Looked up from germline, CDR1 is MDHEN and CDR2 is SYDVKM. CDR3 protein: CASSLFPGQGANTGELFF. The CDR3 bases are TGTGCCAGCAGTTTATTTCCCGGACAGGGGGCGAACACCGGGGAGCTGTTTTTT. Looking up the rest from reference TRBV28 and TRBJ2-2 gives the full variable domain: DVKVTQSSRYLVKRTGEKVFLECVQDMDHENMFWYRQDPGLGLRLIYFSYDVKMKEKGDIPEGYSVSREKKERFSLILESASTNQTSMYLCASSLFPGQGANTGELFFGEGSRLTVL.

The chain employs TRBV4-1 and TRBJ1-5; D call uncertain. Between the trimmed V and J ends, which lost 1 base and 7 bases, there was a span of 5 bases. CDR1 and CDR2 from the germline V gene are MGHRA and YSYEKL. The CDR3 covers 12 residues. As DNA, the CDR3 is TGCGCCAGCAGCCAAGGAGGCCAGCCCCAGCATTTT. Protein: CASSQGGQPQHF.

This rearrangement joins TRBV9 to TRBJ2-1, with 7 bases matching TRBD2. CDR3 length: 15 amino acids. CDR1 and CDR2 from the germline V gene are SGDLS and YYNGEE. J was trimmed by 8 bases and V by 2 bases; bases with no gene match: 10. The CDR3: CASSVGTIGGYEQFF. CDR3 bases: TGTGCCAGCAGCGTGGGGACTATAGGTGGGTATGAGCAGTTCTTC.

The chain uses TRBV9 and TRBJ2-7; the D gene is possibly TRBD2 (6 bases). The CDR3 consists of 15 residues. Germline assignment: CDR1 SGDLS and CDR2 YYNGEE. Deletions cut 0 bases from V and 0 bases from J, with 10 bases between. CDR3 sequence (DNA): TGTGCCAGCAGCGTAGCAGGGACTGCCTCCTACGAGCAGTACTTC. Translating it yields CASSVAGTASYEQYF.

The rearrangement links TRBV10-3 to TRBJ2-7; either TRBD1 or TRBD2 may supply D (6 bases each). V shed 4 bases and J shed 2 bases, with 15 bases lying between them. Germline assignment: CDR1 ENHRY and CDR2 SYGVKD. The CDR3 spans 15 residues. CDR3 sequence reads: CAISAGQRVTYEQYF. CDR3 nucleotides: TGTGCCATCAGTGCCGGACAGCGGGTGACCTACGAGCAGTACTTC.

The chain carries TRBV7-9 and TRBJ2-6, with D perhaps matching TRBD1 (5 bases). Germline V CDR1 and CDR2: SEHNR, FQNEAQ (reference sequence). Trimming stripped 2 bases from V and 0 bases from J, with 14 bases between. The CDR3 sequence is 18 residues long. In DNA form, the CDR3 reads TGTGCCAGCAGCTTATCGTTGGGGCCAAGCTCTGGGGCCAACGTCCTGACTTTC. Translating gives CASSLSLGPSSGANVLTF.

V is TRBV4-1 and J is TRBJ2-7; TRBD2 matches at 10 bases. Germline CDR1 is MGHRA and CDR2 is YSYEKL. J lost 2 bases, V lost 1 base, and 2 bases had no gene match. The CDR3 has 15 amino acids. CDR3 nucleotide sequence: TGCGCCAGCAGCCAAGGTCTAGCGGGAGCCTACGAGCAGTACTTC. Translating gives CASSQGLAGAYEQYF.

The V call is TRBV7-2, the J call TRBJ2-3, with a tentative D call TRBD1 (6 bases). V was cut by 5 bases and J by 2 bases, with 11 bases left in between. The CDR3 loop spans 14 amino acids. The germline V gene has CDR1 SGHTA and CDR2 FQGNSA. As DNA, the CDR3 is TGTGCCAGCAGCCTCGGACAGTACACAGATACGCAGTATTTT. It yields the protein CASSLGQYTDTQYF.

This chain uses TRBV7-8 with TRBJ1-4; no clear D. The CDR3 covers 15 residues. V shed 3 bases and J shed 0 bases, with 8 bases lying between them. The germline gives CDR1 SGHVS, CDR2 FQNEAQ. The CDR3 is CASSFTVATNEKLFF. CDR3 coding DNA: TGTGCCAGCAGCTTCACAGTCGCAACTAATGAAAAACTGTTTTTT.

The rearrangement uses TRBV30 and TRBJ2-3; TRBD2 agrees at 12 bases. The germline V gene encodes CDR1 GTSNPN and CDR2 SVGIG (reference sequence). V was pared by 2 bases and J by 2 bases, with 8 bases of the junction left unmatched. The CDR3 consists of 17 residues. CDR3 sequence: CAWSLTRTSGITDTQYF. As DNA, the CDR3 is TGTGCCTGGAGTTTGACCCGGACTAGCGGGATCACAGATACGCAGTATTTT.

This clone was counted a single time. The chain carries TRBV7-9 and TRBJ1-5; no reliable D call. Germline V CDR1 and CDR2: SEHNR, FQNEAQ (reference sequence). CDR3 length: 14 amino acids. V lost 1 base, J lost 4 bases, and 8 bases lay in between. Here the CDR3 reads CASSLDHGNQPQHF. The CDR3 DNA sequence: TGTGCCAGCAGCTTAGATCATGGAAATCAGCCCCAGCATTTT.

In regard to this clone: One end of the junction does not line up with germline, which may come from a read error. The rearrangement joins TRBV11-2 to TRBJ1-1; D remains ambiguous. This CDR3 contains 12 residues. Germline CDR1 is SGHAT and CDR2 is FQNNGV. The CDR3 DNA reads as TGTGCCAGTCGGGGAAAGGCTACTGGAGCTTTCTTT. Its protein product is CASRGKATGAFF.

This clone was seen only once. CDR3 coding DNA: TGTGCCAGTAGTATAGGGGGGACAACTAACTATGGCTACACCTTC. It encodes CASSIGGTTNYGYTF. The J gene is TRBJ1-2, the V gene TRBV19, with a tentative D call TRBD1 (6 bases). V shed 1 base and J shed 0 bases, with 9 bases lying between them. The CDR3 runs to 15 residues. Germline CDR1 reads LNHDA; CDR2 reads SQIVND (reference sequence).